This section outlines one T cell receptor (beta chain) sequence together with its context. Which antigen it targets is not known. Per-base quality was not reported, and no clone a single base away is much larger than it. This specimen belongs to a study of T cell responses to AZD1222 COVID-19 vaccine (dated by TCRdb to the early 2020s). About the study as a whole: AZD1222 recipients with second doses at about 4 weeks or about 12 weeks were pooled, because spike-specific TCR depth and breadth did not differ between schedules. A total of approximately 240 trial participants underwent TCR sequencing, of whom nearly 210 had received two doses of AZD1222 and 26 had received two doses of the MenACWY control vaccine. Trial participants were enrolled into age subgroups of 18-55, 56-69 and 70-plus years, which contained 148, 28 and 57 TCR-sequenced participants, respectively.

There are 14 amino acids in the CDR3, from cysteine to phenylalanine inclusive. Just the 42-base CDR3 DNA is kept, in frame starting at base 1. V drops 5 bases and J drops 2 bases, leaving 12 bases in between. Per the germline V gene (reference sequence), MNHEY is the CDR1 and SMNVEV is the CDR2. The CDR3 regions of human TCRbeta chains were analyzed by immunosequencing. The authors processed their data as follows. Repertoire TCRs were checked for matches against a reference library of SARS-CoV-2-specific TCRs that had been generated using the MIRA antigen-specificity platform. Breadth meant the fraction of unique TCRs that were SARS-CoV-2-associated, whereas depth meant the fraction of total T cells that were SARS-CoV-2-associated. Using the MIRA data, each spike-specific TCR was mapped to the spike region that the TCR reacts to and placed in a CD4 or CD8 class. Log10-transformed breadth and depth values were compared by one-way ANOVA with Sidak's multiple comparisons tests. Held by TCRdb, this immuneACCESS table contains in-frame sequences only and omits some clones. Under half of the omission traces to an unresolved V gene where checked; the cause of the rest is unknown. V, J and clone size derive from that table, while D and trimming were established from the DNA sequence. Across this sample there are 110,000 to 150,000 clones, with roughly 92% seen only once. Over 1.5% of the sample is taken by the ten largest.

The time point label corresponds to: baseline before first vaccination. The vaccinee samples were drawn from two UK trials, COV001 and COV002, one of which was a single-blind randomized controlled phase 2/3 trial testing AZD1222 (ChAdOx1 nCoV-19) in healthy adults. For TCRbeta chain sequencing, PBMC samples were collected from trial participants at day 0 and at day 28 after the second dose. The study at large found these results: Reportedly, close to half of the unique spike-specific TCRs recognized epitopes lying outside the regions that are mutated in the B.1.351 and B.1.1.7 variants. Participants were mostly white British and included more females than males, and it was suggested by the authors that clonal diversity may have been underestimated. Vaccine-associated CD4 TCRs spanned the whole spike protein, with dominant responses in regions 160-218 and 743-854. In the small 56-69-year group, the increase in depth fell short of significance, most likely because of low power. After two AZD1222 doses, spike-specific TCR breadth and depth were significantly higher than at day 0 and than in MenACWY recipients. Because no samples from the day 14 peak response were available, repertoires could be characterized only after the peak T cell response. Only five to seven AZD1222 recipients were SARS-CoV-2 seropositive at baseline, limiting conclusions about previously exposed vaccinees.

Material: peripheral blood, obtained on day 0 of AZD1222 vaccination. This receptor chain uses TRBV27 and TRBJ2-5; a tentative D call is TRBD1 (6 bases match). This clonotype was obtained from an adult in good health. The CDR3 amino acid sequence is: CASSPIDRQETQYF. Read as DNA, the sequence is TGTGCCAGCAGTCCCATCGACAGGCAAGAGACCCAGTACTTC.